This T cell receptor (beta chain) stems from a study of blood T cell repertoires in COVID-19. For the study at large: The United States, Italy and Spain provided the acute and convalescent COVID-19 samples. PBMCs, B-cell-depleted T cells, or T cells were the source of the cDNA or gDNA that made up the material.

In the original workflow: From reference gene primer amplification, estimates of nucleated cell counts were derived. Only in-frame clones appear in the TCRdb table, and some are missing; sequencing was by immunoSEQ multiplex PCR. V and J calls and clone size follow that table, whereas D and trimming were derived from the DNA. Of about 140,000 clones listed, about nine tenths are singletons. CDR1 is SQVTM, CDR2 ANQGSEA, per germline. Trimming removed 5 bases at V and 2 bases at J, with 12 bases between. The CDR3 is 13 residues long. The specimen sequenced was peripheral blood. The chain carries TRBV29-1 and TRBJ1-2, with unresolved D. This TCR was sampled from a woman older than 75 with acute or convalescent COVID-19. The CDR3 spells CSVLDTRNYGYTF. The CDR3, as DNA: TGCAGCGTTCTTGACACCCGAAACTATGGCTACACCTTC. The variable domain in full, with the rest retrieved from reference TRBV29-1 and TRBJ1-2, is SAVISQKPSRDICQRGTSLTIQCQVDSQVTMMFWYRQQPGQSLTLIATANQGSEATYESGFVIDKFPISRPNLTFSTLTVSNMSPEDSSIYLCSVLDTRNYGYTFGSGTRLTVV.